In its sample, the clone carrying this TCR beta chain was seen once. Its specificity is unknown. The data originate from a study of cytomegalovirus exposure and HLA in healthy donors. Study-wide background: Roughly 80% of 300 to 450 genotyped donors fell in the Caucasian-associated ancestry cluster. Study results and caveats: In a later analysis, CMV-associated beta chains were mostly HLA-associated, it appeared. Earlier results showed most TCR beta V segments being productive about 87% or about 30% of the time.

PCR used 60 Vbeta primers and 13 Jbeta primers. Here immunoSEQ multiplex PCR was the method, and the copy in TCRdb shows in-frame clones only, minus some. The sample carries under 200,000 clones, around 88% recorded once. From germline, CDR1 is LNHNV and CDR2 YYDKDF (reference sequence). The CDR3 extends over 16 amino acids. Trimming took off 0 bases at V and 2 bases at J, with 14 bases between the two ends. This receptor was obtained from a woman aged 18-35 years in good health and CMV-seronegative. V gene TRBV15 combines with J gene TRBJ2-7; a possible D gene is TRBD2 (5 bases). The sample consisted of PBMCs. CDR3 protein: CATSRDPSSGPYEQYF. The DNA of the CDR3 is TGTGCCACCAGCAGAGATCCCTCGAGCGGACCCTACGAGCAGTACTTC.